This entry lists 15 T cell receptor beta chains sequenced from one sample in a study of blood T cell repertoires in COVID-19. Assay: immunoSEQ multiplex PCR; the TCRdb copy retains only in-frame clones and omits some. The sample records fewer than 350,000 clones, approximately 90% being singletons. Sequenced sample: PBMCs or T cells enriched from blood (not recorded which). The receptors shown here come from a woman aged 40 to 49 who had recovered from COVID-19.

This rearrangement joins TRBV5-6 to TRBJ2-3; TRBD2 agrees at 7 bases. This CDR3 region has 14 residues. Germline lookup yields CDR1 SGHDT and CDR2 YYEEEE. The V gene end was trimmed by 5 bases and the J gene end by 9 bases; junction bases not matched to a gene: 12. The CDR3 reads CASSPEGRERTQYF. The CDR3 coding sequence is TGTGCCAGCAGTCCGGAGGGGCGGGAGAGGACGCAGTATTTT.

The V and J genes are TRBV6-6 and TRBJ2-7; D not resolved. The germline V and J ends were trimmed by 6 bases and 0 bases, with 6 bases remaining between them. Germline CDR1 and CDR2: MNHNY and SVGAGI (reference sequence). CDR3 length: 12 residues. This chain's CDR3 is CASSGFSYEQYF. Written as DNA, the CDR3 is TGTGCCAGCAGCGGGTTCTCCTACGAGCAGTACTTC.

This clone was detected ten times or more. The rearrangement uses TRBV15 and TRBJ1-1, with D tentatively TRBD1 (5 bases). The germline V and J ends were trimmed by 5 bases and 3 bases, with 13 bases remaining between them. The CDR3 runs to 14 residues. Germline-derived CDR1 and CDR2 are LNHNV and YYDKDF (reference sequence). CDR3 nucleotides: TGTGCCACCAGCGAGATTATAGGGGACACTGAAGCTTTCTTT. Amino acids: CATSEIIGDTEAFF.

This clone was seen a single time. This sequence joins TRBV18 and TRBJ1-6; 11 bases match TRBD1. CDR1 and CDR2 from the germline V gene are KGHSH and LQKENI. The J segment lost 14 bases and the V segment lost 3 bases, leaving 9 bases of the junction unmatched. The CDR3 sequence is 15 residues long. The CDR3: CASSPRNGDRGSLHF. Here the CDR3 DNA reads TGTGCCAGCTCACCTAGAAACGGGGACAGGGGGTCCCTCCACTTT.

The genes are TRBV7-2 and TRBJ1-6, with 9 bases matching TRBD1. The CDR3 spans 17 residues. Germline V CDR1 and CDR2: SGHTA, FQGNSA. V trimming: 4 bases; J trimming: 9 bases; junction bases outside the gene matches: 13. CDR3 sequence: CASSSYGTGLYPSPLHF. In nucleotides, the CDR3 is TGTGCCAGCAGCTCTTACGGGACAGGGCTTTATCCTTCACCCCTCCACTTT.

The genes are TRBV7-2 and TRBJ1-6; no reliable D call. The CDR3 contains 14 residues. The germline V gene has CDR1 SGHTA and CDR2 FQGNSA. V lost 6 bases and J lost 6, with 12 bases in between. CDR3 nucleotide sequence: TGTGCCAGCAGAGTCCAGGCTGGTAATTCACCCCTCCACTTT. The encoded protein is CASRVQAGNSPLHF.

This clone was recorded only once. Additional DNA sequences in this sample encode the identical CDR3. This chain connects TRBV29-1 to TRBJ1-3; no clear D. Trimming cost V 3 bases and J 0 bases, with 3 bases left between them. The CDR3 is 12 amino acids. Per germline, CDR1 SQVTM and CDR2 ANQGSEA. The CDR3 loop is CSVESSGNTIYF. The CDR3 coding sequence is TGCAGCGTTGAGAGCTCTGGAAACACCATATATTTT.

The CDR3 DNA sequence: TGTGCCAGCAGTCTCGAGCAGGGGAGACAGCCCCAGCATTTT. Translated, it gives CASSLEQGRQPQHF. The rearrangement joins TRBV28 to TRBJ1-5, with a possible D match to TRBD1 (6 bases). This CDR3 has 14 residues. Trimming removed 5 bases at V and 7 bases at J, with 15 bases between. Germline CDR1 reads MDHEN; CDR2 reads SYDVKM. Full variable domain (remainder filled in from reference TRBV28 and TRBJ1-5): DVKVTQSSRYLVKRTGEKVFLECVQDMDHENMFWYRQDPGLGLRLIYFSYDVKMKEKGDIPEGYSVSREKKERFSLILESASTNQTSMYLCASSLEQGRQPQHFGDGTRLSIL.

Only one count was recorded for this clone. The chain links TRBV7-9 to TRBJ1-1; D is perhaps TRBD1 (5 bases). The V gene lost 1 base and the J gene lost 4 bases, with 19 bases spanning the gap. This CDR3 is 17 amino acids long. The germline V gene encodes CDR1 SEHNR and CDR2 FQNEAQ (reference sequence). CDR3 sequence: CASSLGISAGSTTEAFF. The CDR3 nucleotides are TGTGCCAGCAGCTTAGGTATTTCGGCAGGGTCGACCACTGAAGCTTTCTTT.

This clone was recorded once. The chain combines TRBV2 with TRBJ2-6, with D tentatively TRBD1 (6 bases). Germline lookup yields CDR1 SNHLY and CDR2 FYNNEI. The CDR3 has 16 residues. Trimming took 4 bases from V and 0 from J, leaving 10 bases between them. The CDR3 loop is CASSVGQLSGANVLTF. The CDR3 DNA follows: TGTGCCAGCAGTGTGGGACAACTCTCTGGGGCCAACGTCCTGACTTTC.

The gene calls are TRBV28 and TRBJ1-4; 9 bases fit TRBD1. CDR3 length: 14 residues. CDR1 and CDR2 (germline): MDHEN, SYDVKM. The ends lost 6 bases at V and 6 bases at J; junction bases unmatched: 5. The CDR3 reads CASSPGTGHEKLFF. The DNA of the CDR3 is TGTGCCAGCAGCCCAGGGACAGGGCATGAAAAACTGTTTTTT.

CDR3 coding DNA: TGTGCCAGTAGTATAAGCCCCGAGGGTGCCTCCTACAATGAGCAGTTCTTC. Protein: CASSISPEGASYNEQFF. V and J are TRBV19 and TRBJ2-1, with D maybe TRBD2 (5 bases). Germline values: CDR1 LNHDA, CDR2 SQIVND (reference sequence). CDR3 length: 17 amino acids. Trimming stripped 2 bases from V and 0 bases from J, with 14 bases between.

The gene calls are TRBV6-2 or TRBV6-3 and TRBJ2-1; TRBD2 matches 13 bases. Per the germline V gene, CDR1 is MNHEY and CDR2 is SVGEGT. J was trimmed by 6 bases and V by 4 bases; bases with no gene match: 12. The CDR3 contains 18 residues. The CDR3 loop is CASSSPGLAGRGGNEQFF. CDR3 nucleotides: TGTGCCAGCAGTTCCCCGGGACTAGCGGGAAGGGGGGGCAATGAGCAGTTCTTC.

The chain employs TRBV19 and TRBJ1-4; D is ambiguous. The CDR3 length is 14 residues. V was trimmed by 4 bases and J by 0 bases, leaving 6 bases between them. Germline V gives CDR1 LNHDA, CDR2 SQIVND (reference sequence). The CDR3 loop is CASSRSATNEKLFF. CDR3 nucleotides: TGTGCCAGTAGTAGGAGTGCAACTAATGAAAAACTGTTTTTT.

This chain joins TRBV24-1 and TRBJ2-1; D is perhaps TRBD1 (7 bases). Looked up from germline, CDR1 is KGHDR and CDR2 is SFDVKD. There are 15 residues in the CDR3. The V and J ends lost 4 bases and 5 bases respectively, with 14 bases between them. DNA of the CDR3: TGTGCCACCAGTGAGGTCAGGGGGGCCCACAATGAGCAGTTCTTC. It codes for CATSEVRGAHNEQFF.